This passage covers 12 T cell receptor beta chains from one sample sequenced in a study of cytomegalovirus exposure and HLA in healthy donors. The primer mix had 60 Vbeta and 13 Jbeta primers. Produced via immunoSEQ multiplex PCR; TCRdb's table is partial and in-frame only. Of approximately 190,000 clones listed, roughly 76% are singletons. The sequenced sample consisted of PBMCs. These receptors were obtained from a man aged 40-55 years in good health and CMV-seropositive.

The chain couples TRBV5-3 to TRBJ2-7; 11 positions match TRBD1. TRBV5-3 counts as an open reading frame of uncertain function. The CDR3 loop spans 16 amino acids. With V trimmed by 3 bases and J by 2 bases, 7 bases remained unmatched. CDR3 in amino acids: CARSSPGQGEPYEQYF. CDR3 DNA sequence: TGTGCCAGAAGCTCACCGGGACAGGGGGAACCCTACGAGCAGTACTTC.

This sequence joins TRBV19 and TRBJ1-2, with a possible D match to TRBD1 (6 bases). The V end lost 6 bases, the J end lost 14 bases, and 28 bases lay between the germline ends. There are 15 residues in the CDR3. Per germline, CDR1 LNHDA and CDR2 SQIVND (reference sequence). CDR3 coding DNA: TGTGCCAGTAGGAGTAGTATGGATGCGACAGGCAAGGGGACCTTC. Amino acid sequence: CASRSSMDATGKGTF.

The chain carries TRBV5-1 and TRBJ1-3; D uncertain. V lost 5 bases, J lost 0 bases, and 21 bases lay in between. This CDR3 has 18 amino acids. Germline V lookup: CDR1 SGHRS, CDR2 YFSETQ. CDR3 region: CASSYTTPPGGSGNTIYF. The CDR3 nucleotides are TGCGCCAGCAGTTACACAACCCCTCCCGGAGGCTCTGGAAACACCATATATTTT. Filled out from reference TRBV5-1 and TRBJ1-3, the complete variable domain reads KAGVTQTPRYLIKTRGQQVTLSCSPISGHRSVSWYQQTPGQGLQFLFEYFSETQRNKGNFPGRFSGRQFSNSRSEMNVSTLELGDSALYLCASSYTTPPGGSGNTIYFGEGSWLTVV.

CDR3 nucleotides: TGTGCCAGCAGCCCCCCGGACAGTTTGGGCGAGGCTTTCTTT. Amino acid sequence: CASSPPDSLGEAFF. This chain connects TRBV9 to TRBJ1-1; possibly TRBD1 for D (6 bases). V dropped 4 bases and J dropped 11 bases, with 21 bases sitting between them. CDR3 length: 14 amino acids. Germline CDR1 reads SGDLS; CDR2 reads YYNGEE.

This clone was seen once. The chain couples TRBV10-3 to TRBJ2-5, with 8 bases lining up with TRBD2. The CDR3 totals 13 residues. Looked up from germline, CDR1 is ENHRY and CDR2 is SYGVKD. V lost 7 bases to trimming and J lost 5 bases; unmatched junction nucleotides: 6. CDR3 protein: CAITPGGRETQYF. CDR3 coding DNA: TGTGCCATCACGCCGGGGGGGAGGGAGACCCAGTACTTC.

This clone was observed a handful of times. The rearrangement uses TRBV7-8 and TRBJ1-1, with a tentative D call TRBD1 (5 bases). V was pared by 8 bases and J by 3 bases, with 13 bases between. The CDR3 runs 13 residues. Per the germline V gene, CDR1 is SGHVS and CDR2 is FQNEAQ. Here the CDR3 reads CASGHGRHTEAFF. The DNA for the CDR3 is TGTGCCAGCGGACACGGGCGGCACACTGAAGCTTTCTTT.

The chain uses TRBV4-3 and TRBJ2-7; D call uncertain. The CDR3 loop spans 14 amino acids. Germline loops: CDR1 LGHNA, CDR2 YSLEER. V dropped 1 base and J dropped 2 bases, with 9 bases sitting between them. CDR3 protein: CASSQGTTTYEQYF. CDR3 DNA: TGCGCCAGCAGCCAAGGCACTACCACCTACGAGCAGTACTTC.

The V gene is TRBV5-8, the J gene TRBJ1-1; D uncertain. V dropped 3 bases and J dropped 3 bases, with 15 bases sitting between them. The germline CDR1 and CDR2 sequences are SGHTS and YDEGEE. The CDR3 loop spans 15 amino acids. The CDR3 region has the DNA TGTGCCAGCAGCTCAAATCCACGGGTGTACACTGAAGCTTTCTTT. Translated, it gives CASSSNPRVYTEAFF.

The J gene is TRBJ1-1, the V gene TRBV5-5; 7 nucleotides match TRBD1. Germline CDR1 is SGHKS and CDR2 is YYEKEE (reference sequence). The CDR3 spans 13 residues. The junction had 4 bases not matched to a gene; V was cut back by 4 bases and J by 4 bases. The CDR3, as DNA: TGTGCCAGCAGCGTGCAGGGGGGCACTGAAGCTTTCTTT. Amino acid sequence: CASSVQGGTEAFF.

This clone was counted only a few times. The rearrangement joins TRBV7-3 to TRBJ2-3; 7 bases fit TRBD2. There are 15 residues in the CDR3. V shed 5 bases and J 6 bases; nucleotides not matched to a gene: 11. CDR1 is SGHTA and CDR2 is FQGTGA in the germline V gene. CDR3: CASSSQRGPLDTQYF. CDR3 coding DNA: TGTGCCAGCAGCAGCCAGCGGGGTCCCTTGGATACGCAGTATTTT. The entire variable domain, with the rest obtained from reference TRBV7-3 and TRBJ2-3, is as follows: GAGVSQTPSNKVTEKGKYVELRCDPISGHTALYWYRQSLGQGPEFLIYFQGTGAADDSGLPNDRFFAVRPEGSVSTLKIQRTERGDSAVYLCASSSQRGPLDTQYFGPGTRLTVL.

This sequence joins TRBV14 and TRBJ1-2; TRBD1 is a possible D gene (5 bases). The CDR3 runs to 16 residues. Germline V gene lookup returns CDR1 SGHDN and CDR2 FVKESK. The V and J ends lost 1 base and 7 bases respectively, with 19 bases between them. CDR3: CASSQGLTDFTRGYTF. CDR3 bases: TGTGCCAGCAGCCAAGGATTGACAGACTTTACCCGTGGCTACACCTTC. Combining the CDR3 with reference TRBV14 and TRBJ1-2 gives the whole variable domain EAGVTQFPSHSVIEKGQTVTLRCDPISGHDNLYWYRRVMGKEIKFLLHFVKESKQDESGMPNNRFLAERTGGTYSTLKVQPAELEDSGVYFCASSQGLTDFTRGYTFGSGTRLTVV.

The V call is TRBV7-9, the J call TRBJ1-2; possible D gene TRBD1, 6 bases. The germline gives CDR1 SEHNR, CDR2 FQNEAQ (reference sequence). The CDR3 totals 14 residues. V lost 1 base, J lost 7 bases, and 13 bases lay in between. For the CDR3, the DNA is TGTGCCAGCAGCTTAGGAGGGGGGGCGCTTGGCTACACCTTC. It specifies CASSLGGGALGYTF.